Listed below are T cell receptor beta chains from one sample, sequenced in a study of T-cell memory formation after mild COVID-19. TCRdb reanalysed the 5' RACE reads using MiXCR and keeps one entry per CDR3 protein. This sample has 580,000 or so distinct CDR3 sequences; around 15% occur once, and the top ten carry 8.1%. Sequences were obtained from PBMCs or a T cell subset sorted from them (not recorded which). These receptors originate from an adult woman who had mild COVID-19 (a few samples of this study predate the infection). Cell type and time point are not known. CDR3s include the opening cysteine and the closing phenylalanine or tryptophan. Each record gives: CDR3 protein, CDR3 DNA, D gene, clone size, V gene, J gene. A D gene is named only where the DNA matches it firmly. Clone sizes are given selectively: once, few, many, or a class where the clone is expanded.

CDR3 protein: CASSGGAGTGNHNEQFF
CDR3 DNA: TGCGCCAGCAGCGGAGGGGCAGGAACCGGGAACCACAATGAGCAGTTCTTC
D gene: -
clone size: few
V gene: TRBV5-1
J gene: TRBJ2-1

CDR3 protein: CASSQDLASTDTQYF
CDR3 DNA: TGCGCCAGCAGCCAAGATTTAGCTAGCACAGATACGCAGTATTTT
D gene: -
clone size: -
V gene: TRBV4-3
J gene: TRBJ2-3

CDR3 protein: CASGWEPFSYNEQFF
CDR3 DNA: TGTGCCAGCGGATGGGAGCCATTCTCCTACAATGAGCAGTTCTTC
D gene: -
clone size: -
V gene: TRBV7-2
J gene: TRBJ2-1

CDR3 protein: CASTETGDGYTF
CDR3 DNA: TGTGCCAGCACCGAGACAGGGGATGGCTACACCTTC
D gene: TRBD1
clone size: few
V gene: TRBV6-5
J gene: TRBJ1-2

CDR3 protein: CASSRLQGASSYEQYF
CDR3 DNA: TGTGCCAGCAGCCGGCTACAGGGGGCTTCGTCCTACGAGCAGTACTTC
D gene: TRBD1
clone size: -
V gene: TRBV3-1
J gene: TRBJ2-7

CDR3 protein: CSVVGGGANVLTF
CDR3 DNA: TGCAGCGTTGTCGGGGGTGGGGCCAACGTCCTGACTTTC
D gene: -
clone size: -
V gene: TRBV29-1
J gene: TRBJ2-6

CDR3 protein: CAIKLRGAENGYTF
CDR3 DNA: TGTGCCATTAAACTCAGGGGAGCGGAGAATGGCTACACCTTC
D gene: -
clone size: few
V gene: TRBV19
J gene: TRBJ1-2

CDR3 protein: CSAGGAIGANVLTF
CDR3 DNA: TGCAGTGCTGGAGGGGCCATTGGGGCCAACGTCCTGACTTTC
D gene: -
clone size: -
V gene: TRBV20-1
J gene: TRBJ2-6

CDR3 protein: CSASDFQETQYF
CDR3 DNA: TGCAGTGCATCGGACTTCCAAGAGACCCAGTACTTC
D gene: -
clone size: few
V gene: TRBV20-1
J gene: TRBJ2-5

CDR3 protein: CASSQFPGQGTGELFF
CDR3 DNA: TGCGCCAGCAGCCAATTCCCGGGACAGGGTACCGGGGAGCTGTTTTTT
D gene: TRBD1
clone size: many
V gene: TRBV4-3
J gene: TRBJ2-2

CDR3 protein: CASSVGTNGETQYF
CDR3 DNA: TGTGCCAGCAGCGTGGGGACTAACGGAGAGACCCAGTACTTC
D gene: TRBD2
clone size: few
V gene: TRBV9
J gene: TRBJ2-5

CDR3 protein: CASSYPQGLAANEQFF
CDR3 DNA: TGTGCCAGCAGTTACCCCCAAGGACTAGCGGCGAATGAGCAGTTCTTC
D gene: TRBD2
clone size: -
V gene: TRBV6-2/TRBV6-3
J gene: TRBJ2-1

CDR3 protein: CASSELGGNIQYF
CDR3 DNA: TGTGCCAGCAGTGAATTGGGGGGAAACATTCAGTACTTC
D gene: -
clone size: few
V gene: TRBV25-1
J gene: TRBJ2-4

CDR3 protein: CASSPFDPKGFGYTF
CDR3 DNA: TGTGCCAGCAGCCCGTTTGACCCGAAAGGGTTTGGCTACACCTTC
D gene: -
clone size: many
V gene: TRBV7-2
J gene: TRBJ1-2

CDR3 protein: CASSSLSGRPGVREKLFF
CDR3 DNA: TGTGCCAGCAGCTCCTTAAGCGGGCGCCCGGGGGTGAGGGAAAAACTGTTTTTT
D gene: -
clone size: -
V gene: TRBV7-9
J gene: TRBJ1-4

CDR3 protein: CASSTRGRELFF
CDR3 DNA: TGTGCCAGCAGTACCCGTGGTCGGGAGCTGTTTTTT
D gene: -
clone size: -
V gene: TRBV7-9
J gene: TRBJ2-2

CDR3 protein: CASSLNWIVGGRVEAFF
CDR3 DNA: TGTGCCAGCAGTTTAAATTGGATCGTGGGGGGCCGGGTTGAAGCTTTCTTT
D gene: -
clone size: -
V gene: TRBV12-3/TRBV12-4
J gene: TRBJ1-1

CDR3 protein: CASSVGGQAFF
CDR3 DNA: TGTGCCAGCAGCGTAGGGGGGCAAGCTTTCTTT
D gene: -
clone size: -
V gene: TRBV7-8
J gene: TRBJ1-1

CDR3 protein: CASTLGDTGGETQYF
CDR3 DNA: TGTGCCAGCACCCTAGGGGACACAGGAGGGGAGACCCAGTACTTC
D gene: -
clone size: -
V gene: TRBV7-4
J gene: TRBJ2-5

CDR3 protein: CASSYAAGVISYNEQFF
CDR3 DNA: TGTGCCAGCAGTTACGCGGCGGGAGTAATCTCCTACAATGAGCAGTTCTTC
D gene: TRBD2
clone size: -
V gene: TRBV6-2/TRBV6-3
J gene: TRBJ2-1

CDR3 protein: CASSQDPTGRSPLHF
CDR3 DNA: TGCGCCAGCAGCCAAGATCCAACAGGGCGGTCACCCCTCCACTTT
D gene: -
clone size: -
V gene: TRBV4-1
J gene: TRBJ1-6

CDR3 protein: CASSSGLAPNTGELFF
CDR3 DNA: TGTGCCAGCTCATCGGGACTAGCGCCGAACACCGGGGAGCTGTTTTTT
D gene: TRBD2
clone size: few
V gene: TRBV18
J gene: TRBJ2-2

CDR3 protein: CASGSGDTHYNEQFF
CDR3 DNA: TGTGCCAGCGGATCGGGCGACACCCACTACAATGAGCAGTTCTTC
D gene: -
clone size: -
V gene: TRBV6-5
J gene: TRBJ2-1

CDR3 protein: CATSDSGRNEKLFF
CDR3 DNA: TGTGCCACCAGTGATTCCGGACGGAATGAAAAACTGTTTTTT
D gene: -
clone size: few
V gene: TRBV24-1
J gene: TRBJ1-4

CDR3 protein: CATSARQGYEQYF
CDR3 DNA: TGTGCCACCAGCGCCAGACAGGGGTACGAGCAGTACTTC
D gene: TRBD1
clone size: few
V gene: TRBV15
J gene: TRBJ2-7

CDR3 protein: CASSVGQGGPYEQYF
CDR3 DNA: TGTGCCAGTAGCGTAGGACAGGGGGGTCCCTACGAGCAGTACTTC
D gene: TRBD1
clone size: -
V gene: TRBV19
J gene: TRBJ2-7

CDR3 protein: CSAIPGTLLYNEQFF
CDR3 DNA: TGCAGTGCTATACCCGGGACTCTACTTTACAATGAGCAGTTCTTC
D gene: -
clone size: -
V gene: TRBV20-1
J gene: TRBJ2-1

CDR3 protein: CASSESLGTSRTDTQYF
CDR3 DNA: TGTGCCAGCAGTGAATCGTTGGGGACTAGTCGCACAGATACGCAGTATTTT
D gene: TRBD2
clone size: few
V gene: TRBV2
J gene: TRBJ2-3

CDR3 protein: CASSRDTTGGFADTQYF
CDR3 DNA: TGCGCCAGCAGCCGAGACACGACAGGGGGTTTCGCAGATACGCAGTATTTT
D gene: TRBD1
clone size: -
V gene: TRBV5-1
J gene: TRBJ2-3

CDR3 protein: CSAGAGGASSTDTQYF
CDR3 DNA: TGCAGCGCCGGGGCCGGGGGGGCGTCCAGCACAGATACGCAGTATTTT
D gene: TRBD2
clone size: -
V gene: TRBV29-1
J gene: TRBJ2-3

CDR3 protein: CSARRADSQETQYF
CDR3 DNA: TGCAGTGCTAGACGTGCGGACAGCCAAGAGACCCAGTACTTC
D gene: -
clone size: many
V gene: TRBV20-1
J gene: TRBJ2-5

CDR3 protein: CASSINRGSYEQYF
CDR3 DNA: TGTGCCAGTAGTATAAACCGGGGATCGTACGAGCAGTACTTC
D gene: -
clone size: -
V gene: TRBV19
J gene: TRBJ2-7

CDR3 protein: CASSQDPSGGPRNYEQYF
CDR3 DNA: TGTGCCAGCAGCCAAGATCCTAGCGGGGGGCCACGAAACTACGAGCAGTACTTC
D gene: TRBD2
clone size: few
V gene: TRBV4-2
J gene: TRBJ2-7

CDR3 protein: CASSSFGTIAGDGTDTQYF
CDR3 DNA: TGTGCCAGCAGTTCCTTCGGGACTATAGCGGGAGATGGCACAGATACGCAGTATTTT
D gene: TRBD2
clone size: -
V gene: TRBV6-5
J gene: TRBJ2-3

CDR3 protein: CASSQGAVEKLFF
CDR3 DNA: TGTGCCAGCAGCCAAGGGGCGGTTGAAAAACTGTTTTTT
D gene: -
clone size: -
V gene: TRBV14
J gene: TRBJ1-4

CDR3 protein: CASSIVGLAGGNEQFF
CDR3 DNA: TGTGCCAGTAGTATAGTTGGACTAGCGGGTGGGAATGAGCAGTTCTTC
D gene: TRBD2
clone size: -
V gene: TRBV19
J gene: TRBJ2-1

CDR3 protein: CASSLGHGTQYF
CDR3 DNA: TGCGCCAGCAGCTTGGGCCATGGGACCCAGTACTTC
D gene: -
clone size: many
V gene: TRBV5-1
J gene: TRBJ2-5

CDR3 protein: CASSPTGFDTEAFF
CDR3 DNA: TGTGCCAGCAGCCCCACAGGGTTTGACACTGAAGCTTTCTTT
D gene: -
clone size: few
V gene: TRBV6-5
J gene: TRBJ1-1

CDR3 protein: CASSPAAGSTSEQYF
CDR3 DNA: TGTGCCAGCAGCCCCGCCGCCGGGAGTACGTCCGAGCAGTACTTC
D gene: -
clone size: -
V gene: TRBV7-9
J gene: TRBJ2-7

CDR3 protein: CAWSSGQWDGYTF
CDR3 DNA: TGTGCCTGGAGTTCGGGGCAATGGGATGGCTACACCTTC
D gene: -
clone size: -
V gene: TRBV30
J gene: TRBJ1-2

CDR3 protein: CSATGAGQPQHF
CDR3 DNA: TGCAGTGCTACAGGGGCAGGTCAGCCCCAGCATTTT
D gene: -
clone size: few
V gene: TRBV20-1
J gene: TRBJ1-5

CDR3 protein: CSAVQVDNEQFF
CDR3 DNA: TGCAGCGCAGTACAAGTAGACAATGAGCAGTTCTTC
D gene: -
clone size: few
V gene: TRBV29-1
J gene: TRBJ2-1

CDR3 protein: CASRGQNSYEQYF
CDR3 DNA: TGTGCCAGCCGCGGACAGAACTCCTACGAGCAGTACTTC
D gene: -
clone size: -
V gene: TRBV12-3/TRBV12-4
J gene: TRBJ2-7

CDR3 protein: CSARAGNPNTEAFF
CDR3 DNA: TGCAGTGCTAGAGCGGGAAACCCGAACACTGAAGCTTTCTTT
D gene: -
clone size: few
V gene: TRBV20-1
J gene: TRBJ1-1

CDR3 protein: CASSWSGRMYNEQFF
CDR3 DNA: TGCGCCAGCAGCTGGTCGGGACGGATGTACAATGAGCAGTTCTTC
D gene: -
clone size: -
V gene: TRBV5-1
J gene: TRBJ2-1

CDR3 protein: CASSQVARQGETQYF
CDR3 DNA: TGCGCCAGCAGCCAAGTCGCCAGACAAGGGGAGACCCAGTACTTC
D gene: -
clone size: few
V gene: TRBV4-1
J gene: TRBJ2-5

CDR3 protein: CASSFRREEQFF
CDR3 DNA: TGTGCCAGCAGCTTCAGGCGTGAGGAGCAGTTCTTC
D gene: -
clone size: -
V gene: TRBV7-2
J gene: TRBJ2-1

CDR3 protein: CASSRQGENQPQHF
CDR3 DNA: TGTGCCAGCTCCCGACAGGGGGAAAATCAGCCCCAGCATTTT
D gene: TRBD1
clone size: few
V gene: TRBV18
J gene: TRBJ1-5

CDR3 protein: CASSLPGVVTGELFF
CDR3 DNA: TGTGCCAGCAGTTTACCAGGGGTGGTCACCGGGGAGCTGTTTTTT
D gene: -
clone size: -
V gene: TRBV28
J gene: TRBJ2-2

CDR3 protein: CASSPPGTRYQETQYF
CDR3 DNA: TGTGCCAGCAGTCCTCCCGGGACACGGTACCAAGAGACCCAGTACTTC
D gene: -
clone size: -
V gene: TRBV12-3/TRBV12-4
J gene: TRBJ2-5

CDR3 protein: CAWSVYRSRPYEQYF
CDR3 DNA: TGTGCCTGGAGTGTATACCGGTCGCGGCCCTACGAGCAGTACTTC
D gene: -
clone size: -
V gene: TRBV30
J gene: TRBJ2-7

CDR3 protein: CASGQGKTQYF
CDR3 DNA: TGTGCCAGCGGACAGGGAAAGACCCAGTACTTC
D gene: TRBD1
clone size: few
V gene: TRBV6-5
J gene: TRBJ2-5

CDR3 protein: CASSPGTRAGQFF
CDR3 DNA: TGTGCCAGCAGTCCCGGGACTAGGGCTGGGCAGTTCTTC
D gene: TRBD2
clone size: -
V gene: TRBV6-2/TRBV6-3
J gene: TRBJ2-1

CDR3 protein: CASSLAMGNRGNEQFF
CDR3 DNA: TGTGCCAGCAGCTTAGCGATGGGGAACAGGGGCAATGAGCAGTTCTTC
D gene: TRBD1
clone size: many
V gene: TRBV7-8
J gene: TRBJ2-1

CDR3 protein: CASSSGAHYF
CDR3 DNA: TGTGCCAGCAGTTCCGGGGCCCATTACTTC
D gene: -
clone size: few
V gene: TRBV28
J gene: TRBJ2-7

CDR3 protein: CASSHFFGFVGVAENQPQHF
CDR3 DNA: TGCGCCAGCAGCCATTTTTTCGGATTTGTAGGGGTGGCTGAAAATCAGCCCCAGCATTTT
D gene: -
clone size: -
V gene: TRBV4-1
J gene: TRBJ1-5

CDR3 protein: CASSDDTPWDRDGYTF
CDR3 DNA: TGTGCCAGCAGTGATGATACACCTTGGGACAGGGACGGCTACACCTTC
D gene: TRBD1
clone size: few
V gene: TRBV25-1
J gene: TRBJ1-2